This T cell receptor (beta chain) emerged from a study of patients and donors after allogeneic stem cell transplantation. This clonotype has only a few counts. TCRdb analysed the RT-PCR reads with MiXCR anew, one entry per CDR3 protein. Among approximately 31,000 distinct CDR3 sequences listed, roughly 38% were seen once. The source is a human donor who was either an allogeneic HSCT recipient or a stem cell or donor lymphocyte infusion donor (not recorded which). It is not recorded whose cells these are; they may come from a transplant donor. What was sequenced was blood, either unsorted or a sorted T cell fraction (not recorded which).

CDR3 DNA sequence: TGCAGTGCTAGAGATCGGCAGGGGAGGTACACCTTC. Residues: CSARDRQGRYTF. The chain couples TRBV20-1 to TRBJ1-2; perhaps TRBD1 as D (6 bases). This CDR3 is built from 12 residues. The germline V gene encodes CDR1 DFQATT and CDR2 SNEGSKA (reference sequence). Trimming took 0 bases from V and 11 from J, leaving 13 bases between them.